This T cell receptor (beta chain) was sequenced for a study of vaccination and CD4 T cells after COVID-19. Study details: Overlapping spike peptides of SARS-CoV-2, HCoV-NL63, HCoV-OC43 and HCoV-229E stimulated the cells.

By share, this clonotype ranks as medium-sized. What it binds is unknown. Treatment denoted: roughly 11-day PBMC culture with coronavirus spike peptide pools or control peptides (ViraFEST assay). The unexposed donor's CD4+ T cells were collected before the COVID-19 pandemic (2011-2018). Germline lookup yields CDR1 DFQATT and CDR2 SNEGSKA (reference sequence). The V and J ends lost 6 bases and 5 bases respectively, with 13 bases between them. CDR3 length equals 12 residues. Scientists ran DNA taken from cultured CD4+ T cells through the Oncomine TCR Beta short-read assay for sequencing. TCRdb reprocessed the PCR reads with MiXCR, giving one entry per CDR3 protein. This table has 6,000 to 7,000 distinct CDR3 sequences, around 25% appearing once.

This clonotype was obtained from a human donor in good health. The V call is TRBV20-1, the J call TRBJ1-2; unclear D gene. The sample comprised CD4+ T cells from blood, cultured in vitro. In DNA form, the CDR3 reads TGCAGTGCCCTACCGGGTCCATATGGCTACACCTTC. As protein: CSALPGPYGYTF.